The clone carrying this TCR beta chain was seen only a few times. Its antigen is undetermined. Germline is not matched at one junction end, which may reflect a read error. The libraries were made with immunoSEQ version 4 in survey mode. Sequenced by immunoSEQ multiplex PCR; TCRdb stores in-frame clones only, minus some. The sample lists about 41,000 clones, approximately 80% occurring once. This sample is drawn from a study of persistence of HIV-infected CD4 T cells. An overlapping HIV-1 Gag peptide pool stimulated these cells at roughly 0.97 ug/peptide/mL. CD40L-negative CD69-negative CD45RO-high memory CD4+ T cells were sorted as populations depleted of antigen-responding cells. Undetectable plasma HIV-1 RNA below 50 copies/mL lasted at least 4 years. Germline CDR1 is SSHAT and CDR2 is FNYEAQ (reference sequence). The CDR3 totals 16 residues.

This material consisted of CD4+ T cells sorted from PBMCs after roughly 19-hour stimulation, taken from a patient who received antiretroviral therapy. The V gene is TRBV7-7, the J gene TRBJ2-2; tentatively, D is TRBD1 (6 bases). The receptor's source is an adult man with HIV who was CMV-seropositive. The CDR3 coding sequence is TGTGCTAGCAGCTCTTCGGGACACCCAAACACCGGGGAGCTGTTTTTT. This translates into CASSSSGHPNTGELFF. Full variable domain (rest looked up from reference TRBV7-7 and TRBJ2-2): GAGVSQSPRYKVTKRGQDVTLRCDPISSHATLYWYQQALGQGPEFLTYFNYEAQPDKSGLPSDRFSAERPEGSISTLTIQRTEQRDSAMYRCASSSSGHPNTGELFFGEGSRLTVL.